This T cell receptor beta chain stems from a study of cytomegalovirus exposure and HLA in healthy donors. Donors consisted of healthy bone marrow donors. Study observations and caveats: Reportedly, TCR beta sequences accurately predicted HLA-A and HLA-B alleles in most subjects. As immune exposure information, only CMV serostatus was available. According to a later analysis, donors in an Asian-associated ancestry cluster reportedly had fewer N-insertions than the roughly 630-donor mean.

As for this clone: The antigen remains undetermined.

Primers for the PCR totalled 60 Vbeta and 13 Jbeta. Libraries were prepared by immunoSEQ multiplex PCR; TCRdb keeps only in-frame clonotypes and omits some of them. The data hold 200,000 to 250,000 clones, with 65% to 80% observed a single time. The material sequenced was PBMCs. This sequence was found in a man aged 50 to 60 in good health and CMV-seronegative.

In DNA form, the CDR3 reads TGCGCCAGCAGCCCACTTGGGGTTCTCGGCGGGTCCGGGGAGCTGTTTTTT. This translates into CASSPLGVLGGSGELFF. The chain employs TRBV5-1 and TRBJ2-2, with D possibly matching TRBD2 (5 bases). The CDR3 contains 17 residues. V gave up 4 bases and J gave up 6 bases, with 22 bases separating them. From germline, CDR1 is SGHRS and CDR2 YFSETQ.